Shown below are 21 T cell receptor beta chains from a single sample sequenced in a study of blood T cell repertoires in COVID-19. Repertoires were generated with immunoSEQ multiplex PCR, while TCRdb's copy carries only in-frame clones and drops some. The sample contains around 220,000 clones, roughly 80% of which appear only once. The specimen sequenced was peripheral blood. These receptor sequences come from a human donor in a cohort sampled during active COVID-19.

This clone was seen once. The J gene is TRBJ2-7, the V gene TRBV29-1; the match to TRBD2 covers 15 bases. This CDR3 is 18 amino acids long. Germline trimming cut 4 bases from V and 3 bases from J; bases unmatched to any gene: 13. Germline V lookup: CDR1 SQVTM, CDR2 ANQGSEA. This chain's CDR3 is CSVVSGRGLAGGLYEQYF. The CDR3 DNA reads TGCAGCGTTGTGTCGGGACGGGGACTAGCGGGAGGTCTCTACGAGCAGTACTTC.

The V and J genes are TRBV24-1 and TRBJ2-1; 9 bases align to TRBD2. Unmatched junction bases numbered 6, after V lost 4 bases and J lost 6 bases. The CDR3 runs to 15 residues. Germline V gene sequence: CDR1 KGHDR, CDR2 SFDVKD. CDR3 sequence reads: CATSEWREGVNEQFF. The CDR3 DNA reads as TGTGCCACCAGTGAGTGGCGGGAGGGTGTCAATGAGCAGTTCTTC.

CDR3 residues: CTSSQEVAGISPSTDTQYF. The CDR3, as DNA: TGCACCAGCAGCCAAGAGGTAGCGGGAATCTCTCCTAGCACAGATACGCAGTATTTT. The chain uses TRBV1 and TRBJ2-3; the table assigns TRBD2, which was not confirmed against the DNA. TRBV1 is termed a pseudogene. The length of the CDR3 is 19 residues.

The V call is TRBV30, the J call TRBJ1-2, with 7 positions matching TRBD1. Germline CDR1 GTSNPN, CDR2 SVGIG (reference sequence). The V gene end was trimmed by 0 bases and the J gene end by 8 bases; junction bases not matched to a gene: 12. CDR3 length equals 15 residues. The CDR3 DNA sequence: TGTGCCTGGAGTGTACAGAACAGGGGATCAAGAGGCTACACCTTC. Amino acid sequence: CAWSVQNRGSRGYTF.

The V call is TRBV18, the J call TRBJ1-6; TRBD1 is a possible D gene (5 bases). Germline loops: CDR1 KGHSH, CDR2 LQKENI. The CDR3 has 16 amino acids. V was cut by 2 bases and J by 7 bases, with 15 bases left in between. CDR3 bases: TGTGCCAGCTCACCATACGGGGGGGATTGGAATTCACCCCTCCACTTT. It translates to CASSPYGGDWNSPLHF.

This sequence joins TRBV28 and TRBJ2-7; 8 bases line up with TRBD2. The CDR3 covers 17 residues. Looked up from germline, CDR1 is MDHEN and CDR2 is SYDVKM. Unmatched junction bases numbered 13, after V lost 6 bases and J lost 0 bases. The CDR3 coding sequence is TGTGCCAGCAGCCGACCCCCTATAGCGGGGTTCTCCTACGAGCAGTACTTC. This encodes CASSRPPIAGFSYEQYF.

The chain recombines TRBV3-1 (or the pseudogene TRBV3-2) with TRBJ2-5; 9 bases are a match to TRBD2. V lost 4 bases to trimming and J lost 5 bases; unmatched junction nucleotides: 11. The germline CDR1 and CDR2 sequences are LGHDT and YNNKEL (reference sequence). The CDR3 runs 16 residues. The DNA of the CDR3 is TGTGCCAGCAGCCCGATTCTAGCGGGGAGGCGGGAGACCCAGTACTTC. Translated, it gives CASSPILAGRRETQYF.

The chain recombines TRBV12-3 or TRBV12-4 with TRBJ1-1, with D perhaps TRBD1 (6 bases). Trimming removed 8 bases at V and 5 bases at J, with 15 bases between. CDR3 length: 13 amino acids. The CDR3 DNA is TGTGCCAGCGCCTGGGGGGGGCAGACTGAAGCTTTCTTT. This translates into CASAWGGQTEAFF.

The chain links TRBV4-2 to TRBJ1-1, with TRBD1 as a possible D gene (6 bases). Germline CDR1 reads LGHNA; CDR2 reads YNFKEQ. The CDR3 loop spans 16 amino acids. V was cut by 4 bases and J by 5 bases, with 20 bases left in between. In DNA form, the CDR3 reads TGTGCCAGCAGCCCTTCCGAAGGGGGGCGGGGGACTGAAGCTTTCTTT. Translating gives CASSPSEGGRGTEAFF.

The chain links TRBV13 to TRBJ2-3; maybe TRBD2 (6 bases). CDR3 length equals 14 residues. V lost 3 bases and J lost 1, with 8 bases in between. The germline CDR1 and CDR2 sequences are PRHDT and FYEKMQ (reference sequence). DNA for the CDR3: TGTGCCAGCAGCTTTGCTAGCGGCACAGATACGCAGTATTTT. Translated, it gives CASSFASGTDTQYF.

The V gene is TRBV5-6, the J gene TRBJ1-6; TRBD1 might be the D (5 bases). V was cut by 2 bases and J by 0 bases, with 6 bases left in between. CDR3 length: 15 residues. Germline-derived CDR1 and CDR2 are SGHDT and YYEEEE. The CDR3 DNA follows: TGTGCCAGCAGCTTCAGGGCCTCCTATAATTCACCCCTCCACTTT. Protein: CASSFRASYNSPLHF.

In this sample, this clone turned up a few times. The J gene is TRBJ2-2, the V gene TRBV10-3, with D possibly TRBD1 on 5 matching bases. V was cut by 0 bases and J by 5 bases, with 10 bases left in between. Germline loops: CDR1 ENHRY, CDR2 SYGVKD. This CDR3 is built from 15 residues. The CDR3 region is CAISESPQGTGELFF. CDR3 DNA sequence: TGTGCCATCAGTGAGTCCCCTCAGGGAACCGGGGAGCTGTTTTTT.

The V and J genes are TRBV6-6 and TRBJ1-4, with 9 positions matching TRBD1. Germline CDR1 MNHNY, CDR2 SVGAGI (reference sequence). The CDR3 covers 14 residues. V was clipped by 4 bases and J by 7 bases; unmatched bases: 4. CDR3 coding DNA: TGTGCCAGCAGTTTGACAGGGGGGAGTGAAAAACTGTTTTTT. Its translation: CASSLTGGSEKLFF.

Regarding this clone: The sample carries other DNA sequences with the same CDR3. The V and J genes are TRBV28 and TRBJ2-3; 10 bases align to TRBD2. CDR3 length: 14 amino acids. J gave up 5 bases and V 6 bases, and 5 bases lay outside the gene matches. CDR1 and CDR2 (germline): MDHEN, SYDVKM. CDR3 sequence (DNA): TGTGCCAGCAGCCTGGCTAGCGGGGGAGATACGCAGTATTTT. Encoded protein: CASSLASGGDTQYF. Based on the CDR3 plus reference TRBV28 and TRBJ2-3, the full variable domain is DVKVTQSSRYLVKRTGEKVFLECVQDMDHENMFWYRQDPGLGLRLIYFSYDVKMKEKGDIPEGYSVSREKKERFSLILESASTNQTSMYLCASSLASGGDTQYFGPGTRLTVL.

The table lists this clone with a count of one. The genes are TRBV11-3 and TRBJ2-7; weak D call: TRBD2 (5 bases). CDR1 SGHNT and CDR2 YENEEA come from the germline V gene. The length of the CDR3 is 13 residues. With 0 bases removed from V and 3 bases from J, the gap between germline ends came to 6 bases. The CDR3 loop reads CASSLEAGYEQYF. The CDR3 coding sequence is TGTGCCAGCAGCTTAGAGGCGGGCTACGAGCAGTACTTC.

The chain couples TRBV28 to TRBJ1-1; 7 bases agree with TRBD1. CDR1 is MDHEN, CDR2 SYDVKM, per germline. The J segment lost 3 bases and the V segment lost 2 bases, leaving 6 bases of the junction unmatched. The CDR3 is 15 residues long. CDR3 nucleotides: TGTGCCAGCAGTTTAGAGGGGGCTAGGCACACTGAAGCTTTCTTT. This sequence encodes CASSLEGARHTEAFF. Variable domain in full (rest from reference TRBV28 and TRBJ1-1): DVKVTQSSRYLVKRTGEKVFLECVQDMDHENMFWYRQDPGLGLRLIYFSYDVKMKEKGDIPEGYSVSREKKERFSLILESASTNQTSMYLCASSLEGARHTEAFFGQGTRLTVV.

The chain combines TRBV30 with TRBJ1-5; a possible D gene is TRBD1 (6 bases). The CDR3 covers 15 residues. With 2 bases removed from V and 3 bases from J, the gap between germline ends came to 14 bases. Germline CDR1 is GTSNPN and CDR2 is SVGIG (reference sequence). The CDR3 DNA reads as TGTGCCTGGAGTAGGGGGGGCAAGATCAATCAGCCCCAGCATTTT. It specifies CAWSRGGKINQPQHF.

This clone was seen only once. The V and J genes are TRBV11-2 and TRBJ2-7, with 8 bases aligning to TRBD2. There are 14 residues in the CDR3. The germline gives CDR1 SGHAT, CDR2 FQNNGV. After removal of 3 bases from V and 2 bases from J, the junction contained 3 bases not matched to a gene. The CDR3 sequence: CASSFGGDPYEQYF. CDR3 bases: TGTGCCAGCAGCTTCGGGGGGGACCCCTACGAGCAGTACTTC.

This clone was counted only a few times. CDR3: CASSWAFSYEQYF. The CDR3 DNA reads TGTGCCAGTAGTTGGGCGTTCTCCTACGAGCAGTACTTC. This chain uses TRBV19 with TRBJ2-7, with unresolved D. V lost 5 bases, J lost 0 bases, and 8 bases lay in between. From germline, CDR1 is LNHDA and CDR2 SQIVND (reference sequence). The CDR3 extends over 13 amino acids.

CDR3 residues: CASSRTSGGGEKLFF. The CDR3 DNA reads TGTGCCAGCAGCCGCACATCAGGGGGCGGTGAAAAACTGTTTTTT. The V call is TRBV3-1 (or the pseudogene TRBV3-2), the J call TRBJ1-4; 8 nucleotides line up with TRBD1. The junction had 8 bases not matched to a gene; V was cut back by 4 bases and J by 7 bases. This CDR3 comprises 15 residues. Germline loops: CDR1 LGHDT, CDR2 YNNKEL (reference sequence).

This clone was recorded a few times. The chain carries TRBV6-4 and TRBJ2-1, with a possible D match to TRBD2 (6 bases). Trimming took off 2 bases at V and 6 bases at J, with 11 bases between the two ends. In germline, CDR1 is MRHNA, CDR2 SNTAGT. CDR3 length: 14 residues. This CDR3 reads CASSDGGGGNEQFF. The DNA of the CDR3 is TGTGCCAGCAGTGACGGTGGGGGAGGCAATGAGCAGTTCTTC.